A selection of T cell receptor beta chains follows, all from one sample in a study of T-cell reconstitution after alpha-beta-depleted transplantation in children. In TCRdb, the PCR reads were re-called with MiXCR into one record per CDR3 protein. Of fewer than 550,000 distinct CDR3 sequences in the sample, 11% were seen once. Sample: PBMCs, mostly from graft donor cells, taken 180 days after TCRalphabeta/CD19-depleted stem cell transplant. Receptor source: a female patient younger than 10 who had a stem cell transplant for aplastic anemia, so the T cells may come from the graft donor. CDR3s include the opening cysteine and the closing phenylalanine or tryptophan. The D gene is left open where the match is weak. Not every row has a clone size; where given, it reads once, few, many or a size class.

v_call	clone_size	j_call	d_call	cdr3_nt	cdr3_aa
TRBV27	NA	TRBJ1-5	NA	TGTGCCAGCAGTTTTCGGGCCAGTTACTTGAATAGCAATCAGCCCCAGCATTTT	CASSFRASYLNSNQPQHF
TRBV12-3/TRBV12-4	NA	TRBJ1-1	NA	TGTGCCAGCATTCGTTCTGGGGGTGGTGAAGCTTTCTTT	CASIRSGGGEAFF
TRBV5-5	NA	TRBJ2-1	TRBD2	TGTGCCAGCAGCTTGGAGGGAGGGGTTTCCTACAATGAGCAGTTCTTC	CASSLEGGVSYNEQFF
TRBV5-1	many	TRBJ2-2	NA	TGCGCCAGCAGCTTGTCCGAGGCCGGGGAGCTGTTTTTT	CASSLSEAGELFF
TRBV14	few	TRBJ2-1	TRBD1	TGTGCCAGCAGCCAGGGACAGGGGAGCAATGAGCAGTTCTTC	CASSQGQGSNEQFF
TRBV15	NA	TRBJ1-5	NA	TGTGCCACCAGCAGAGGGACGCTTAATCAGCCCCAGCATTTT	CATSRGTLNQPQHF
TRBV29-1	many	TRBJ2-4	NA	TGCAGCGCAGGGGTAGCCAAAAACATTCAGTACTTC	CSAGVAKNIQYF
TRBV5-1	few	TRBJ2-4	NA	TGCGCCAGCAGCGTGGTTACGGGGGCCAAAAACATTCAGTACTTC	CASSVVTGAKNIQYF
TRBV24-1	few	TRBJ1-1	NA	TGTGCCACCCGGTTGGGGGGGGACACTGAAGCTTTCTTT	CATRLGGDTEAFF
TRBV20-1	few	TRBJ2-5	TRBD2	TGCAGTGCTAGAAAGGGGGCTAGCGGGAGGACGGAGACCCAGTACTTC	CSARKGASGRTETQYF
TRBV6-5	NA	TRBJ2-2	TRBD2	TGTGCCAGCAGTTGGCTAGCGGGAGATACCGGGGAGCTGTTTTTT	CASSWLAGDTGELFF
TRBV12-3/TRBV12-4	few	TRBJ1-2	TRBD1	TGTGCCAGCAGTTTAGGGACAGGGAATGGAGGCTACACCTTC	CASSLGTGNGGYTF
TRBV7-6	NA	TRBJ2-5	NA	TGTGCCAGCAGCTTAGAGGATAGCGGTGGGACCCAGTACTTC	CASSLEDSGGTQYF
TRBV7-2	NA	TRBJ2-1	TRBD2	TGTGCCAGCAGCTTAGCGGGACTAGCGGGATCCAATGAGCAGTTCTTC	CASSLAGLAGSNEQFF
TRBV4-1	NA	TRBJ2-5	TRBD2	TGCGCCAGCAGCCAAGGCGGGAGACTGGTCACCGAAGAGACCCAGTACTTC	CASSQGGRLVTEETQYF
TRBV27	NA	TRBJ2-4	NA	TGTGCCAGCAGTTTACTGGCACCACAGGGAATGGCCAAAAACATTCAGTACTTC	CASSLLAPQGMAKNIQYF
TRBV18	NA	TRBJ1-2	NA	TGTGCCAGCTCAGCCCTTGGAGCTAACTATGGCTACACCTTC	CASSALGANYGYTF
TRBV9	NA	TRBJ2-5	NA	TGTGCCAGCAGCGTAGTGGGGGCTCGGGAGACCCAGTACTTC	CASSVVGARETQYF
TRBV7-8	few	TRBJ1-2	NA	TGTGCCAGCAGCCAGACGCCGGCACTAGGGCGGGAGTATGGCTACACCTTC	CASSQTPALGREYGYTF
TRBV20-1	NA	TRBJ2-3	TRBD2	TGCAGTGCTACCGGCGTCGGCGGGAGGGCCCCCACAGATACGCAGTATTTT	CSATGVGGRAPTDTQYF
TRBV29-1	many	TRBJ1-2	TRBD1	TGCAGCGTTGAAGGGGACAGGGGTGCCCTAGGCTACACCTTC	CSVEGDRGALGYTF
TRBV4-3	few	TRBJ2-1	TRBD2	TGCGCCAGCAGCCAAGGGACTAGCGGGAGAAACAATGAGCAGTTCTTC	CASSQGTSGRNNEQFF
TRBV20-1	NA	TRBJ1-2	NA	TGCAGTGCTAGAGAAGGGGGTTATGGCTACACCTTC	CSAREGGYGYTF
TRBV19	few	TRBJ2-2	TRBD2	TGTGCCACCGGGGGACTAGCGGGTGTGAACACCGGGGAGCTGTTTTTT	CATGGLAGVNTGELFF
TRBV28	NA	TRBJ1-2	TRBD1	TGTGCCAGCATTCCCCTGGGGGCAGGGGGCTATGGCTACACCTTC	CASIPLGAGGYGYTF
TRBV21-1	few	TRBJ2-5	NA	TGTGCCAGCAGCGTTGACCGGGACAGGGACGAGGAGACCCAGTACTTC	CASSVDRDRDEETQYF
TRBV15	few	TRBJ1-4	NA	TGTGCCACCAGCAGAGGGGTGAGAACTAATGAAAAACTGTTTTTT	CATSRGVRTNEKLFF
TRBV19	NA	TRBJ2-5	NA	TGTGCCAGTAGTATTACGACGGGCACAGGGCATACCTTC	CASSITTGTGHTF
TRBV20-1	NA	TRBJ2-2	TRBD2	TGCAGTGGTATGGGGACTAGCGCCCCGAACACCGGGGAGCTGTTTTTT	CSGMGTSAPNTGELFF
TRBV6-2/TRBV6-3	NA	TRBJ2-7	TRBD1	TGTGCCAGCAGTTACCCGATGAAGGGCACCGGGACAGACTACGAGCAGTACTTC	CASSYPMKGTGTDYEQYF
TRBV28	NA	TRBJ1-5	NA	TGTGCCAGCAGGAGTGCAGCAGGCTTCTACAATCAGCCCCAGCATTTT	CASRSAAGFYNQPQHF
TRBV7-9	NA	TRBJ2-3	TRBD2	TGTGCCAGCAGCTTAGGAGGACTAGCGGGGATCACCGATACGCAGTATTTT	CASSLGGLAGITDTQYF
TRBV5-1	NA	TRBJ1-1	TRBD1	TGCGCCAGCAGCTTGACGATAGGGGGCTTCGGCACTGAAGCTTTCTTT	CASSLTIGGFGTEAFF
TRBV5-1	few	TRBJ2-2	NA	TGCGCCAGCTACCGTAGCGGTAACACCGGGGAGCTGTTTTTT	CASYRSGNTGELFF
TRBV28	NA	TRBJ1-1	TRBD1	TGTGCCAGCAGTATAGTTTGGACAGGGGCGTCTTTCTTT	CASSIVWTGASFF
TRBV12-5	few	TRBJ2-1	NA	TGTGCTAGTGGCCCGTTGGGTAATGAGCAGTTCTTC	CASGPLGNEQFF
TRBV29-1	NA	TRBJ2-1	NA	TGCAGCGTTGGTGGCGGTGACGGTGGAGTTCTTTCTTTGTACAATGAGCAGTTCTTC	CSVGGGDGGVLSLYNEQFF
TRBV18	NA	TRBJ2-7	NA	TGTGCCAGCTCACCACGTAGGGTAATCTACGAGCAGTACTTC	CASSPRRVIYEQYF
TRBV4-3	NA	TRBJ1-4	NA	TGCGCCAGCAGCCAAGAAAGGGGGGCATCGAGTGAAAAACTGTTTTTT	CASSQERGASSEKLFF
TRBV7-9	NA	TRBJ2-5	TRBD1	TGTGCCAGCAGCACCTGGGACAGCCTAGCAGAGACCCAGTACTTC	CASSTWDSLAETQYF
TRBV28	few	TRBJ2-4	TRBD1	TGTGCCAGCAGCTCCGGACAGGGGGCCAAAAACATTCAGTACTTC	CASSSGQGAKNIQYF
TRBV20-1	few	TRBJ2-1	NA	TGCAGCATGCAGCGGCCCTTGATGGATGAGCAGTTCTTC	CSMQRPLMDEQFF
TRBV7-3	many	TRBJ2-3	TRBD2	TGTGCCAGCAGCTGGGGACTAGCTATCGGAGGAGGAGCAGATACGCAGTATTTT	CASSWGLAIGGGADTQYF
TRBV10-3	NA	TRBJ1-1	NA	TGTGCCATCAGCCCGGGACTCTCGATGAACACTGAAGCTTTCTTT	CAISPGLSMNTEAFF
TRBV30	NA	TRBJ2-1	NA	TGTGCCTGGACTATCGGAGATTCCGGGAAGTTCTTC	CAWTIGDSGKFF
TRBV14	few	TRBJ2-1	NA	TGTGCCAGCAGCCAAGATCCCCGGGGAATGCAGTTCTTC	CASSQDPRGMQFF
TRBV28	NA	TRBJ1-5	TRBD1	TGTGCCAGCAGGGACAGGCCCAAGGGGCCCCAGCATTTT	CASRDRPKGPQHF
TRBV18	NA	TRBJ2-5	NA	TGTGCCAGCTCCCCCCACAATAACCAGTACTTC	CASSPHNNQYF
TRBV20-1	many	TRBJ1-2	TRBD1	TGCAGTGCTAGGGGGACAGGAAATACCTATGGCTACACCTTC	CSARGTGNTYGYTF
TRBV20-1	few	TRBJ1-4	TRBD1	TGCAGTGCTAGCAGGGGGCCATATGAAAAACTGTTTTTT	CSASRGPYEKLFF
TRBV9	NA	TRBJ2-1	NA	TGTGCCAGCAGCGTAGGTAGGGTTTACAATGAGCAGTTCTTC	CASSVGRVYNEQFF
TRBV2	NA	TRBJ2-1	TRBD2	TGTGCCAGCAGTGAAGATGGAGTAGCGGGAATCAATGAGCAGTTCTTC	CASSEDGVAGINEQFF
TRBV15	few	TRBJ2-3	NA	TGTGCCACCAGCAGAGGCCAGGGGTCAGGAGCAGATACGCAGTATTTT	CATSRGQGSGADTQYF
TRBV10-3	few	TRBJ2-1	NA	TGTGCCATCAGTGTTAGCGCCAATGAGCAGTTCTTC	CAISVSANEQFF
TRBV14	many	TRBJ2-5	NA	TGTGCCAGCAGCCAAGATGTTCACGGCGGAGAGACCCAGTACTTC	CASSQDVHGGETQYF
TRBV28	few	TRBJ2-1	TRBD1	TGTGCCAGCAGTTTAGACAGGGTCCATGAGCAGTTCTTC	CASSLDRVHEQFF
TRBV20-1	NA	TRBJ2-1	NA	TGCAGTGCTAGAGAGGGACTGAATCCCTACAATGAGCAGTTCTTC	CSAREGLNPYNEQFF
TRBV18	NA	TRBJ2-1	NA	TGTGCCAGCTCACCACGCCCGCTAGCGACGACCTACAATGAGCAGTTCTTC	CASSPRPLATTYNEQFF
TRBV20-1	many	TRBJ2-3	NA	TGCAGTGCTAGGCCTGGGGATACGCAGTATTTT	CSARPGDTQYF
TRBV13	few	TRBJ2-1	NA	TGTGCCAGCAGCCCGACTCGCCCGGACTCCTACAATGAGCAGTTCTTC	CASSPTRPDSYNEQFF